The clone carrying this T cell receptor beta chain is labeled medium-sized based on frequency. The antigen is unknown. Each sample's input was roughly 270 ng genomic DNA, 38,000 or so genome equivalents. The data stem from a study of T cell clusters in autoimmune cytopenias. TRB rearrangements were amplified by touch-down multiplex PCR with mixed TRB-A/B primers. Reprocessing the multiplex PCR reads, TCRdb reports a single entry for every CDR3 protein and omits DNA. In total, the table holds about 8,400 distinct CDR3 sequences. Points from the study as a whole: Clustering suggested that physiological T cell clusters were missing in primary autoimmune cytopenia patients.

The CDR3 has 14 residues. The V gene is TRBV12-3 or TRBV12-4, the J gene TRBJ2-7; TCRdb names TRBD1, which stays unverified in the absence of DNA. The clonotype originates from a human donor with an autoimmune cytopenia or autoimmune hepatitis (not recorded which). The material sequenced was peripheral blood. This CDR3 reads CASSRQRVSYEQYF.